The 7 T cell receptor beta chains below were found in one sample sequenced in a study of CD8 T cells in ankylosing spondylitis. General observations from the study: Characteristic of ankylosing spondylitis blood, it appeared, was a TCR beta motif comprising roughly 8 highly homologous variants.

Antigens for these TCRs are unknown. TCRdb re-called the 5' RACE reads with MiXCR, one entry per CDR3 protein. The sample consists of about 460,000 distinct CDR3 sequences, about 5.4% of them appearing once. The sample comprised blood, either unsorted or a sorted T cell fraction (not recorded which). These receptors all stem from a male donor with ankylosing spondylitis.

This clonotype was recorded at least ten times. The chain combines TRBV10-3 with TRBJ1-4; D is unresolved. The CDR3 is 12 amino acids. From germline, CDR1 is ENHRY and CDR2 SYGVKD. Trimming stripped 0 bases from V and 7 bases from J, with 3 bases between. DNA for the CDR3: TGTGCCATCAGTGAGTCTGGTGAAAAACTGTTTTTT. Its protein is CAISESGEKLFF.

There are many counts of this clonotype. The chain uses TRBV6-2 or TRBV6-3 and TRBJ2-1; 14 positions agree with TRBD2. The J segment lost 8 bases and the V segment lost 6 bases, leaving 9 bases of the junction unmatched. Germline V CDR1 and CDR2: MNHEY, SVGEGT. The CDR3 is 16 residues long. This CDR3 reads CASSPFPGLAGDEQFF. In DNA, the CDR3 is TGTGCCAGCAGCCCCTTTCCGGGACTAGCGGGAGATGAGCAGTTCTTC.

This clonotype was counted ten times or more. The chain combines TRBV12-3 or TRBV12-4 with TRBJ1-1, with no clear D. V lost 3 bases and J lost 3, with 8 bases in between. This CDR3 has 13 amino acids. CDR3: CASSFQEHTEAFF. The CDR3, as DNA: TGTGCCAGCAGTTTTCAGGAGCACACTGAAGCTTTCTTT.

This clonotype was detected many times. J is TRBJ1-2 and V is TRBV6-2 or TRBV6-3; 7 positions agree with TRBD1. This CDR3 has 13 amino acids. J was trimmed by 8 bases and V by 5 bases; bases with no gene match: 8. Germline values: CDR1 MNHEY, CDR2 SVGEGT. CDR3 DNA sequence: TGTGCCAGCAGTACGCGACAGGGCTTCGGCTACACCTTC. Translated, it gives CASSTRQGFGYTF.

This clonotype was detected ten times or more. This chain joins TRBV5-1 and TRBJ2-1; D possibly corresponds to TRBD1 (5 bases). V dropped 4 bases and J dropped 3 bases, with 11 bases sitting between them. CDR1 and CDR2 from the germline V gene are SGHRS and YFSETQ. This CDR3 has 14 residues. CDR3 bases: TGCGCCAGCAGCAGCGACAGTTTCTACAATGAGCAGTTCTTC. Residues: CASSSDSFYNEQFF.

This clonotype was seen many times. The CDR3 reads CATSDPSGRLRGTDTQYF. In DNA, the CDR3 is TGTGCCACCAGTGATCCCTCGGGACGGCTTAGGGGCACAGATACGCAGTATTTT. The rearrangement joins TRBV24-1 to TRBJ2-3; D is perhaps TRBD1 or TRBD2 (5 bases each). CDR1 is KGHDR, CDR2 SFDVKD, per germline. The V end was cut by 3 bases, the J end by 1 base, with 19 bases between. The CDR3 covers 18 residues.

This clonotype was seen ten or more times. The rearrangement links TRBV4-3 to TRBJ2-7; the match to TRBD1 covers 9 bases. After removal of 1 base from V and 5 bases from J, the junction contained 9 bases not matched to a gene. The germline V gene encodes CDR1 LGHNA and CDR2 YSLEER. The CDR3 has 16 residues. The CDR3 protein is CASSQVPGQGIHEQYF. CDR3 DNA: TGCGCCAGCAGCCAAGTTCCGGGACAGGGCATCCACGAGCAGTACTTC.